These T cell receptor beta chains were read from a single sample in a study of T-cell reconstitution after alpha-beta-depleted transplantation in children. TCRdb itself ran the PCR reads through MiXCR, one entry per CDR3 protein. This sample yields 200,000 or so distinct CDR3 sequences, of which roughly 6.5% are seen a single time; around 4.1% belongs to the top ten. Specimen: PBMCs, collected before TCRalphabeta/CD19-depleted stem cell transplant. These receptors all come from a girl in the first two years of life with combined immunodeficiency, due to receive a stem cell transplant. CDR3s include the opening cysteine and the closing phenylalanine or tryptophan. A D gene is named only where the DNA matches it firmly. Size is stated for part of the rows, as once, few or many counts, or as a class when the clone is expanded.

v_call	clone_size	j_call	d_call	cdr3_nt	cdr3_aa
TRBV9	many	TRBJ2-3	TRBD1	TGTGCCAGCAGTGGATGGGGGACAGGGGGCGTCGCAGATACGCAGTATTTT	CASSGWGTGGVADTQYF
TRBV4-3	many	TRBJ1-1	TRBD1	TGCGCCAGCAGCCAGGATAGGGACAGGTTGAACACTGAAGCTTTCTTT	CASSQDRDRLNTEAFF
TRBV10-3	.	TRBJ2-5	TRBD2	TGTGCCATCAGTGTTTTAGCGGGAGAGGGGGAGACCCAGTACTTC	CAISVLAGEGETQYF
TRBV12-3/TRBV12-4	.	TRBJ2-6	.	TGTGCCAGCAGAGCCCCATTGGGGTCTATCTCTGGGGCCAACGTCCTGACTTTC	CASRAPLGSISGANVLTF
TRBV6-2/TRBV6-3	many	TRBJ2-7	.	TGTGCCAGCAGTCCCAGGGGTTTGAACTACGAGCAGTACTTC	CASSPRGLNYEQYF
TRBV7-9	few	TRBJ2-5	.	TGTGCCAGCAGTAGGGTACCAGAAGAGACCCAGTACTTC	CASSRVPEETQYF
TRBV4-3	many	TRBJ2-1	.	TGCGCCAGCAGTCCCGACATGAGCTCCTACAATGAGCAGTTCTTC	CASSPDMSSYNEQFF
TRBV7-7	many	TRBJ2-2	.	TGTGCCAGCAGCTTAGAAAGCGGCACCGGGGAGCTGTTTTTT	CASSLESGTGELFF
TRBV28	many	TRBJ1-6	TRBD1	TGTGCCAGCAGTTTCCCCCGACAGGGGTCACGGTCCTATAATTCACCCCTCCACTTT	CASSFPRQGSRSYNSPLHF
TRBV6-5	many	TRBJ2-5	TRBD2	TGTGCCAGCAGTTACGGGGGAATAGCGGGGGCAAAACAAGAGACCCAGTACTTC	CASSYGGIAGAKQETQYF
TRBV7-2	many	TRBJ2-5	.	TGTGCCAGCAGCACAGACAGGGACTACCAAGAGACCCAGTACTTC	CASSTDRDYQETQYF
TRBV12-3/TRBV12-4	few	TRBJ1-2	.	TGTGCGTCGTTGGGGGGCGGCTACACCTTC	CASLGGGYTF
TRBV29-1	many	TRBJ2-5	.	TGCAGCGCTGGGCCTACAGGGTTGGAGACCCAGTACTTC	CSAGPTGLETQYF
TRBV11-2	many	TRBJ2-5	.	TGTGCCAGCAGCTTAGAGTTCTCCGCTGAAGAGACCCAGTACTTC	CASSLEFSAEETQYF
TRBV18	many	TRBJ2-7	.	TGTGCCAGCTCACTAGTCGAGGCGGGGGCGTTTTCCTCCTACGAGCAGTACTTC	CASSLVEAGAFSSYEQYF
TRBV12-3/TRBV12-4	many	TRBJ2-7	.	TGTGCCAGCAGTTTAGGAGGAGTAACCTACGAGCAGTACTTC	CASSLGGVTYEQYF
TRBV28	many	TRBJ2-3	.	TGTGCCAGCACCTCCCTCGGTGCCACACTTGTAAGCATTCCAACTGGCACAGATACGCAGTATTTT	CASTSLGATLVSIPTGTDTQYF
TRBV12-3/TRBV12-4	many	TRBJ1-1	.	TGCGCCAGCAGCCGGAACACTGAAGCTTTCTTT	CASSRNTEAFF
TRBV10-3	.	TRBJ1-1	TRBD1	TGTGCCATCAAAACCCCCGGGACAGGGGAATGGTTGGGGACTGAAGCTTTCTTT	CAIKTPGTGEWLGTEAFF
TRBV6-5	many	TRBJ1-1	.	TGTGCCAGCAGTTACTCGAGAGGGCCTTACGTCAACACTGAAGCTTTCTTT	CASSYSRGPYVNTEAFF
TRBV5-6	many	TRBJ2-1	.	TGTGCCAGCAGCTTGAGCCTACCTGAGCAGTTCTTC	CASSLSLPEQFF
TRBV3-1	many	TRBJ2-5	TRBD2	TGTGCCAGCAGAAGACTAGCGGGGCAGATGAGTGAGACCCAGTACTTC	CASRRLAGQMSETQYF
TRBV29-1	many	TRBJ2-2	.	TGCAGCGTTGCTGTGAATGCGAACACCGGGGAGCTGTTTTTT	CSVAVNANTGELFF
TRBV28	many	TRBJ2-7	.	TGTGCCAGCAGTTTAGGCGGACAGCCTACGGGGCAGTACTTC	CASSLGGQPTGQYF
TRBV12-3/TRBV12-4	few	TRBJ1-5	TRBD1	TGTGCCAGCAGTTCCTCAGGACAGGATAGCAATCAGCCCCAGCATTTT	CASSSSGQDSNQPQHF
TRBV29-1	many	TRBJ2-2	.	TGCAGCGTTTACCCGGGAGCGAACACCGGGGAGCTGTTTTTT	CSVYPGANTGELFF
TRBV10-3	many	TRBJ1-1	.	TGTGCCATCAGTGAGGTAACGAACACTGAAGCTTTCTTT	CAISEVTNTEAFF
TRBV25-1	many	TRBJ2-7	.	TGTGCCAGCAGTGAATCCCCCCCCTACGAGCAGTACTTC	CASSESPPYEQYF
TRBV12-3/TRBV12-4	many	TRBJ1-2	.	TGTGCCAGCAGTTTTGGGTGGGGGGATGGCTACACCTTC	CASSFGWGDGYTF
TRBV29-1	many	TRBJ2-3	.	TGCAGCGTTGAAGACTTTCCGGGCTGGGATACGCAGTATTTT	CSVEDFPGWDTQYF